The 9 T cell receptor beta chains presented below share a single source sample, sequenced in a study of cytomegalovirus exposure and HLA in healthy donors. Repertoires were generated with immunoSEQ multiplex PCR, while TCRdb's copy carries only in-frame clones and drops some. The sample gives roughly 45,000 clones, 80% to 95% of which show up once; roughly 5.8% is in the top ten. The material sequenced was PBMCs. All receptors come from a man between 18 and 29 years old in good health and CMV-seronegative.

The chain joins TRBV27 to TRBJ1-2, with D maybe TRBD1 (5 bases). Per germline, CDR1 MNHEY and CDR2 SMNVEV (reference sequence). The CDR3 length is 13 residues. Trimming left V 6 bases short and J 0 bases short, with 8 bases between. This chain's CDR3 is CASRRQPNYGYTF. CDR3 DNA: TGTGCCAGCAGGAGACAGCCTAACTATGGCTACACCTTC.

A single count supports this clone. The J gene is TRBJ2-7, the V gene TRBV4-2; no definite D call. V lost 0 bases, J lost 4 bases, and 16 bases lay in between. The CDR3 length is 16 residues. Germline V lookup: CDR1 LGHNA, CDR2 YNFKEQ. The CDR3 here is CASSQDRIAVTYEQYF. The CDR3 coding sequence is TGTGCCAGCAGCCAAGATCGGATAGCAGTTACTTACGAGCAGTACTTC.

This CDR3 is CASSQDRGRYTGELFF. The CDR3 nucleotides are TGCGCCAGCAGCCAAGACAGGGGGCGATACACCGGGGAGCTGTTTTTT. The genes are TRBV4-3 and TRBJ2-2; 8 bases align to TRBD1. CDR1 and CDR2 (germline): LGHNA, YSLEER. The CDR3 length is 16 residues. V trimming: 0 bases; J trimming: 3 bases; junction bases outside the gene matches: 3.

The chain uses TRBV21-1 and TRBJ1-4; the D call in the table, TRBD1, was not verified against the DNA. TRBV21-1 is a pseudogene segment. The CDR3 contains 15 residues. CDR3 nucleotides: TGTGCCAGCAGCAAAGGTGACAGAAGAAATGAAAAACTGTTTTTT. Translating it yields CASSKGDRRNEKLFF.

V is TRBV4-2 and J is TRBJ2-3, with TRBD2 matching over 7 bases. V dropped 1 base and J dropped 1; count of bases not matched to a gene: 5. Germline lookup yields CDR1 LGHNA and CDR2 YNFKEQ. The CDR3 is 16 residues long. Written as DNA, the CDR3 is TGTGCCAGCAGCCAAGGTACTAGCGATGGCACAGATACGCAGTATTTT. Its translation is CASSQGTSDGTDTQYF.

The V gene is TRBV6-5, the J gene TRBJ1-2; TRBD1 matches at 7 bases. The CDR3 totals 13 residues. The V gene's germline CDR1 is MNHEY and CDR2 SVGAGI. V was clipped by 6 bases and J by 2 bases; unmatched bases: 3. The CDR3 region is CASREGQNYGYTF. As DNA, the CDR3 is TGTGCCAGCAGGGAGGGACAGAACTATGGCTACACCTTC.

V and J are TRBV2 and TRBJ1-2, with 10 nucleotides matching TRBD1. The CDR3 loop spans 13 amino acids. J was trimmed by 3 bases and V by 6 bases; bases with no gene match: 1. In germline, CDR1 is SNHLY, CDR2 FYNNEI. The CDR3 bases are TGTGCCAGCAGGGGGACAGGGGACTATGGCTACACCTTC. This encodes CASRGTGDYGYTF.

This clone was counted once. The chain is built from TRBV6-5 and TRBJ1-3, with D perhaps TRBD1 (6 bases). V dropped 6 bases and J dropped 0 bases, with 6 bases sitting between them. This CDR3 is built from 13 residues. Germline V CDR1 and CDR2: MNHEY, SVGAGI. CDR3 loop: CASRDSSGNTIYF. The CDR3 DNA is TGTGCCAGCAGGGACAGCTCTGGAAACACCATATATTTT.

The chain uses TRBV29-1 and TRBJ1-4, with 8 positions matching TRBD1. V gave up 7 bases and J gave up 5 bases; unmatched junction bases: 9. The CDR3 loop spans 14 amino acids. Germline CDR1 SQVTM, CDR2 ANQGSEA. The CDR3, as DNA: TGCAGCGCGGACCCGACAGGGGCCAATGAAAAACTGTTTTTT. Translating gives CSADPTGANEKLFF.